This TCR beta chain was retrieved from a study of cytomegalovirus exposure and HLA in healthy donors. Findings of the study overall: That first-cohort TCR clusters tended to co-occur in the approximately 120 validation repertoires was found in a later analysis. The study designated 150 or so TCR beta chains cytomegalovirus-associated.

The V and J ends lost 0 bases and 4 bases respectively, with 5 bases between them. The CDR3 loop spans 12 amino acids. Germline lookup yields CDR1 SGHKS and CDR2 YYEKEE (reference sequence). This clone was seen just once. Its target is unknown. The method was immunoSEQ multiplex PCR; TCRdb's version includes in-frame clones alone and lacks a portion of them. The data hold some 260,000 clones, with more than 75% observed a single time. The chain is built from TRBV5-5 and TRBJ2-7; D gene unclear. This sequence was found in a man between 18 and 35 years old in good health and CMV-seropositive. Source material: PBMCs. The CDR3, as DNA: TGTGCCAGCAGCTTGGAGCCTTACGAGCAGTACTTC. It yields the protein CASSLEPYEQYF. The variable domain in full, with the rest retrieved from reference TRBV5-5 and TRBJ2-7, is DAGVTQSPTHLIKTRGQQVTLRCSPISGHKSVSWYQQVLGQGPQFIFQYYEKEERGRGNFPDRFSARQFPNYSSELNVNALLLGDSALYLCASSLEPYEQYFGPGTRLTVT.